The source of this T cell receptor (beta chain) is a study of blood T cell repertoires in COVID-19. Per the original methods: The authors estimated nucleated cell counts from reference gene primer amplification. Assay used: immunoSEQ multiplex PCR; TCRdb lists only in-frame clones, some missing. V and J calls and clone size are copied from that table; D and trimming were computed from the DNA. The sample shows a few hundred thousand clones, approximately 87% of them seen only once. What the recovered Cohort 3 donors had was two negative PCRs, clearance, or symptom resolution. Trimming took 1 base from V and 4 from J; bases not matched to a gene: 4. CDR3 size: 15 residues. Germline V CDR1 and CDR2: SGHRS, YFSETQ.

This sequence joins TRBV5-1 and TRBJ1-2, with TRBD1 identical over 10 bases. The sample comprised PBMCs or T cells enriched from blood (not recorded which). The receptor was derived from a woman between 40 and 50 years old who had recovered from COVID-19. Here the CDR3 DNA reads TGCGCCAGCAGCTTGTCTAGGGACAGGGGCTATGGCTACACCTTC. Translated: CASSLSRDRGYGYTF.